The next 20 T cell receptor beta chains were all read from a single sample in a study of CD8+ T cells in alopecia areata (dated by TCRdb to 2017 to 2018). Library prep was done by the immunoSEQ multiplex PCR assay. To provide template for TCR sequencing, every sample had RNA extracted and reverse transcribed into cDNA. As stored in TCRdb, this immuneACCESS dataset retains in-frame rearrangements with V and J assigned. A fraction of the clones does not appear; measured against another copy, unresolved V genes explain less than half of the discrepancy, and the remainder lacks a known reason. The sample table lists about 210,000 clones, roughly 64% of them with a count of one. Around 4.3% of the sample comes from the top ten. The label giving this sample's time point can be read as: less than five weeks on oral tofacitinib. The treatment or condition label of this sample denotes: oral pan-JAK inhibitor, 5-10 mg twice daily.

The sample was CD4+ T cells sorted from blood, taken at week 4, from a patient treated with tofacitinib. The receptors originated from a human donor with alopecia areata.

The V call is TRBV19, the J call TRBJ2-5, with TRBD2 identical over 8 bases. The CDR3 spans 14 residues. V dropped 5 bases and J dropped 5; count of bases not matched to a gene: 7. The germline gives CDR1 LNHDA, CDR2 SQIVND (reference sequence). Here the CDR3 DNA reads TGTGCCAGTAGTCCAGCGGGGGCCCGGGAGACCCAGTACTTC. It yields the protein CASSPAGARETQYF.

Of note for this clone: Other DNA sequences in this sample translate to the same CDR3. The gene calls are TRBV7-2 and TRBJ2-5, with TRBD1 identical over 7 bases. Germline CDR1 SGHTA, CDR2 FQGNSA. V trimming: 5 bases; J trimming: 2 bases; junction bases outside the gene matches: 2. The CDR3 length is 13 residues. CDR3 sequence (DNA): TGTGCCAGCAGCAGGGACAGACAAGAGACCCAGTACTTC. Translation: CASSRDRQETQYF.

CDR3 nucleotide sequence: TGTGCCTGGAGTGTAGAGAGCAGCCAGCCCCAGCATTTT. This sequence encodes CAWSVESSQPQHF. The rearrangement links TRBV30 to TRBJ1-5, with D hard to call. V gave up 0 bases and J gave up 7 bases, with 10 bases separating them. Germline V CDR1 and CDR2: GTSNPN, SVGIG (reference sequence). The CDR3 length is 13 residues.

A word on this clone: This same CDR3 is encoded by further DNA sequences in the sample. The V gene is TRBV29-1, the J gene TRBJ1-4; 7 nucleotides match TRBD1. This CDR3 comprises 12 residues. J lost 7 bases, V lost 4 bases, and 3 bases had no gene match. Germline V lookup: CDR1 SQVTM, CDR2 ANQGSEA. The CDR3 DNA is TGCAGCGTTGGACAGGGACGTGAAAAACTGTTTTTT. As protein: CSVGQGREKLFF.

This clone was observed a handful of times. The V and J genes are TRBV5-6 and TRBJ2-4; D gene unclear. The germline V and J ends were trimmed by 2 bases and 8 bases, with 17 bases remaining between them. The CDR3 has 15 residues. CDR1 and CDR2 (germline): SGHDT, YYEEEE. The CDR3 bases are TGTGCCAGCAGCTTTCAGACTGGGGAACCGGACATTCAGTACTTC. This codes for CASSFQTGEPDIQYF.

This clone was seen a handful of times. V usage is TRBV11-2 and J usage is TRBJ1-1, with D perhaps matching TRBD1 (5 bases). The germline V gene encodes CDR1 SGHAT and CDR2 FQNNGV. The CDR3 is 13 amino acids. Trimming removed 10 bases at V and 3 bases at J, with 15 bases between. The CDR3: CATAGTSDTEAFF. The CDR3 DNA follows: TGTGCCACCGCGGGGACCTCTGACACTGAAGCTTTCTTT.

The V call is TRBV7-2, the J call TRBJ1-1; 7 bases agree with TRBD1. V trimming: 5 bases; J trimming: 5 bases; junction bases outside the gene matches: 11. This CDR3 region has 15 residues. CDR1 is SGHTA, CDR2 FQGNSA, per germline. This CDR3 is CASSPKAGGRTEAFF. The CDR3 DNA reads TGTGCCAGCAGCCCCAAAGCAGGGGGTAGGACTGAAGCTTTCTTT.

The rearrangement uses TRBV2 and TRBJ1-1; no clear D gene. Between the trimmed V and J ends, which lost 0 bases and 4 bases, there was a span of 6 bases. Germline V lookup: CDR1 SNHLY, CDR2 FYNNEI. The CDR3 is 13 amino acids. CDR3 loop: CASSEAGLTEAFF. As DNA, the CDR3 is TGTGCCAGCAGTGAAGCCGGCCTCACTGAAGCTTTCTTT.

This chain connects TRBV29-1 to TRBJ1-1; D might be TRBD1 (5 bases). CDR3 length equals 14 residues. CDR1 is SQVTM and CDR2 is ANQGSEA in the germline V gene. Trimming pared 7 bases from V and 1 base from J, leaving 16 bases between. CDR3 sequence: CSGGHLGRNTEAFF. CDR3 sequence (DNA): TGCAGCGGTGGACATCTCGGGAGGAACACTGAAGCTTTCTTT.

V usage is TRBV5-1 and J usage is TRBJ2-5; 9 nucleotides agree with TRBD1. The CDR3 contains 15 residues. V was clipped by 3 bases and J by 6 bases; unmatched bases: 9. Looked up from germline, CDR1 is SGHRS and CDR2 is YFSETQ. The CDR3 nucleotides are TGCGCCAGCAGCTCCTCCGGGACAGGGAAGAAGACCCAGTACTTC. It specifies CASSSSGTGKKTQYF.

This chain joins TRBV15 and TRBJ2-3; tentatively, D is TRBD1 or TRBD2 (6 bases each). The V end was cut by 0 bases, the J end by 11 bases, with 15 bases between. This CDR3 is built from 14 residues. Looked up from germline, CDR1 is LNHNV and CDR2 is YYDKDF (reference sequence). CDR3 loop: CATSRDQGTSLQYF. The CDR3 bases are TGTGCCACCAGCAGAGATCAGGGGACTTCATTGCAGTATTTT.

The CDR3 bases are TGTGCCAGCAGCCAGGGGGCGAACTATGGCTACACCTTC. Its protein product is CASSQGANYGYTF. The chain uses TRBV2 and TRBJ1-2; 8 nucleotides line up with TRBD1. With 6 bases clipped from V and 2 bases from J, the junction kept 2 bases outside the gene matches. This CDR3 has 13 residues. Germline CDR1 and CDR2: SNHLY and FYNNEI. Supplemented by reference TRBV2 and TRBJ1-2, the full variable domain reads EPEVTQTPSHQVTQMGQEVILRCVPISNHLYFYWYRQILGQKVEFLVSFYNNEISEKSEIFDDQFSVERPDGSNFTLKIRSTKLEDSAMYFCASSQGANYGYTFGSGTRLTVV.

This clone was seen at least ten times. This rearrangement joins TRBV7-9 to TRBJ1-2; 7 bases align to TRBD1. The V gene's germline CDR1 is SEHNR and CDR2 FQNEAQ (reference sequence). Trimming took 5 bases from V and 7 from J; bases not matched to a gene: 10. This CDR3 has 14 amino acids. The CDR3 region is CASSPQQGWAGYTF. CDR3 in DNA: TGTGCCAGCAGCCCTCAACAGGGGTGGGCTGGCTACACCTTC.

The CDR3 DNA sequence: TGTGCCAGCAGCCCCCTGGGACAGTACACCTACAATGAGCAGTTCTTC. This sequence encodes CASSPLGQYTYNEQFF. V gene TRBV7-8 combines with J gene TRBJ2-1; 7 nucleotides agree with TRBD1. The ends lost 5 bases at V and 2 bases at J; junction bases unmatched: 9. This CDR3 has 16 residues. Germline V gene data show CDR1 as SGHVS and CDR2 as FQNEAQ.

This clone was observed a handful of times. The rearrangement links TRBV7-9 to TRBJ1-1; 9 bases map to TRBD1. Trimming removed 5 bases from V and 10 bases from J; junction bases left unmatched: 14. The CDR3 runs 15 residues. CDR1 SEHNR and CDR2 FQNEAQ come from the germline V gene (reference sequence). The CDR3 spells CASSLTGTGKVGAFF. CDR3 coding DNA: TGTGCCAGCAGCCTAACGGGGACAGGGAAAGTTGGAGCTTTCTTT.

The genes are TRBV11-1 and TRBJ2-1; D gene uncertain. This CDR3 has 13 residues. The V gene lost 5 bases and the J gene lost 5 bases, with 10 bases spanning the gap. CDR1 and CDR2 (germline): SGHAT, FQDESV (reference sequence). The CDR3 region is CASSPYRDNEQFF. In nucleotides, the CDR3 is TGTGCCAGCAGCCCTTACAGAGACAATGAGCAGTTCTTC.

The chain links TRBV15 to TRBJ2-4; D is undetermined. V shed 1 base and J shed 8 bases, with 6 bases lying between them. The germline gives CDR1 LNHNV, CDR2 YYDKDF (reference sequence). The CDR3 runs 12 residues. CDR3 coding DNA: TGTGCCACCAGCAGAGGTCGGGACATTCAGTACTTC. Protein product: CATSRGRDIQYF.

The gene calls are TRBV5-1 and TRBJ2-2; TRBD1 agrees at 7 bases. The CDR3 is made up of 14 amino acids. Germline V gene data show CDR1 as SGHRS and CDR2 as YFSETQ. The V gene end was trimmed by 6 bases and the J gene end by 2 bases; junction bases not matched to a gene: 4. In nucleotides, the CDR3 is TGCGCCAGCAACAGGGGCGATAACACCGGGGAGCTGTTTTTT. Protein sequence: CASNRGDNTGELFF.

The chain employs TRBV2 and TRBJ1-2; 8 bases align to TRBD1. The CDR3 length is 13 residues. The trim removed 6 bases at V and 6 bases at J, leaving 6 bases unmatched. Germline lookup yields CDR1 SNHLY and CDR2 FYNNEI. The DNA for the CDR3 is TGTGCCAGCAGGACTAGACAGGGGAATGGCTACACCTTC. Its translation: CASRTRQGNGYTF.

The CDR3 DNA sequence: TGTGCCAGCAGTACAGGGGCAGGGGCGACTAGGGTGTACTTC. Its protein is CASSTGAGATRVYF. V usage is TRBV28 and J usage is TRBJ2-7; possible D gene TRBD1, 7 bases. Germline V gene data show CDR1 as MDHEN and CDR2 as SYDVKM. V dropped 5 bases and J dropped 12 bases, with 23 bases sitting between them. The CDR3 is made up of 14 amino acids.